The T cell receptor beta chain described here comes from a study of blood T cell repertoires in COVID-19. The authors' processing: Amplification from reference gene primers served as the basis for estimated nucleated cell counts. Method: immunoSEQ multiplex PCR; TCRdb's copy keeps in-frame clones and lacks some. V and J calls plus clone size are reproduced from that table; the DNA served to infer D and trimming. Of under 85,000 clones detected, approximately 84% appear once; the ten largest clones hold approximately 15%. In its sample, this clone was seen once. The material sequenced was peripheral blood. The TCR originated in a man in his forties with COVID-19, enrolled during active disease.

Here the CDR3 reads CAVRGDLNEQFF. The CDR3 DNA reads as TGTGCCGTCCGCGGGGACCTCAATGAGCAGTTCTTC. The chain uses TRBV15 and TRBJ2-1; the D gene is possibly TRBD2 (6 bases). Trimming took off 11 bases at V and 6 bases at J, with 14 bases between the two ends. This CDR3 comprises 12 residues. Per the germline V gene, CDR1 is LNHNV and CDR2 is YYDKDF (reference sequence).